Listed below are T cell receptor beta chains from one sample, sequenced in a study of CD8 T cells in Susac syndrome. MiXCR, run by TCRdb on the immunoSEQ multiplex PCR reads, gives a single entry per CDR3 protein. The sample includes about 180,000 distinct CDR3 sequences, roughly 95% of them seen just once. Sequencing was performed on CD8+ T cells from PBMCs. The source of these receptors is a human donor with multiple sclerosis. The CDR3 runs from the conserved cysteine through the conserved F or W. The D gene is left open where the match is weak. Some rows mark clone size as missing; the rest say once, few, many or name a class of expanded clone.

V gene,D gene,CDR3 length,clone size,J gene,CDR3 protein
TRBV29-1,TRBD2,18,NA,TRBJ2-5,CSVLPGGAGGLNRETQYF
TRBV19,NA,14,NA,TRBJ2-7,CASSIGDANYEQYF
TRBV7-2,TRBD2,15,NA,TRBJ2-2,CASSLAGPGTGELFF
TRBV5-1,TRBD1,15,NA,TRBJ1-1,CASSGRDRGSTEAFF
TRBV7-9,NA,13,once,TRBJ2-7,CASTSWDGYEQYF
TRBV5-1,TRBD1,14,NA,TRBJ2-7,CASSFSDRANEQYF
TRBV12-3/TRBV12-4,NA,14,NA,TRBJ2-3,CASSLGTILHTQYF
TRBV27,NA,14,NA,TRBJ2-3,CASSYRQGTDTQYF
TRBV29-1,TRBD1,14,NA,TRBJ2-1,CSVRQADRGNEQFF
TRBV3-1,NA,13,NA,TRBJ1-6,CATGNFPNSPLHF
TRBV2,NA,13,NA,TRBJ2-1,CASSDGLYNEQFF
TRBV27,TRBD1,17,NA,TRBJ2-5,CAICDRADQISLGTQYF
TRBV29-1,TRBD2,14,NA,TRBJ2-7,CSVEEAGSSYEQYF
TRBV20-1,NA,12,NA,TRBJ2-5,CRAGPSFETQYF
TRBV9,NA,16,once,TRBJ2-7,CASSVVAGPAPSEQYF
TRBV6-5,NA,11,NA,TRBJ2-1,CASSWGREQFF
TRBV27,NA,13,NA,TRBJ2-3,CASSSPAWDTQYF
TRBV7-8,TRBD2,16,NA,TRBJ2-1,CASLRAAGNSYNEQFF
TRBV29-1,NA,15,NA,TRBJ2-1,CSVLGILGTGNEQFF
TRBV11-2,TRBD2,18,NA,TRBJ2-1,CASSPKLAGPSSYNEQFF
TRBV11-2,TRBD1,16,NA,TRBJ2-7,CASSSSPGQGAYEQYF
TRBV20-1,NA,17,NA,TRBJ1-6,CSARDRKAAEYHSPLHF